This TCR beta chain was documented in a study of blood T cell repertoires in COVID-19. V was clipped by 2 bases and J by 5 bases, with 13 bases between them. CDR1 is MNHEY, CDR2 SVGAGI, per germline. The CDR3 extends over 14 amino acids. Each participant's cohort was designated according to participant-reported clinical history. The table came from immunoSEQ multiplex PCR; TCRdb's copy has only in-frame clones and leaves some out. The table includes about 220,000 clones, approximately 92% detected once. Sequencing was performed on PBMCs or T cells enriched from blood (not recorded which). The chain has TRBV6-5 and TRBJ2-7; perhaps TRBD1 as D (5 bases). The clonotype comes from a young woman in a cohort exposed to, infected with or recovered from COVID-19 (not recorded which). For the CDR3, the DNA is TGTGCCAGCAGTTACGGGGTCAAGGGGCACGAGCAGTACTTC. It is translated as CASSYGVKGHEQYF.